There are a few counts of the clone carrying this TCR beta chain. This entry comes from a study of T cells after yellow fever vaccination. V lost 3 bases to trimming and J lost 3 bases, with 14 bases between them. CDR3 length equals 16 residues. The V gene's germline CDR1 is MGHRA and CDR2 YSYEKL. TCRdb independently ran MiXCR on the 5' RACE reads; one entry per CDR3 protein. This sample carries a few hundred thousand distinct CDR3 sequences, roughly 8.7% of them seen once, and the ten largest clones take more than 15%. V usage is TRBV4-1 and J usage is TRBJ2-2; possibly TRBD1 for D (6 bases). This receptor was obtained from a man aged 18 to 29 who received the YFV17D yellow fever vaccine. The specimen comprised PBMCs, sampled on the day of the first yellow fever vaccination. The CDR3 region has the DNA TGCGCCAGCAGCCAGTTAGTGGGGGCGGACACCGGGGAGCTGTTTTTT. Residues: CASSQLVGADTGELFF.